This passage covers 19 T cell receptor beta chains from one sample sequenced in a study of blood T cell repertoires in COVID-19. Here immunoSEQ multiplex PCR was the method, and the copy in TCRdb shows in-frame clones only, minus some. The top ten hold under 3.5% of the sample, which has about 190,000 clones, around 80% seen once. Sequencing was performed on peripheral blood. These receptors originate from a woman older than 75 with active or convalescent COVID-19.

V usage is TRBV5-1 and J usage is TRBJ1-4, with D possibly TRBD1 on 5 matching bases. Trimming removed 4 bases from V and 3 bases from J, with 10 bases in between. Germline CDR1 is SGHRS and CDR2 is YFSETQ. The CDR3 has 14 residues. CDR3 amino acids: CASSPDSSNEKLFF. The CDR3 DNA sequence: TGCGCCAGCAGCCCCGACAGTTCTAATGAAAAACTGTTTTTT. Full variable domain (rest looked up from reference TRBV5-1 and TRBJ1-4): KAGVTQTPRYLIKTRGQQVTLSCSPISGHRSVSWYQQTPGQGLQFLFEYFSETQRNKGNFPGRFSGRQFSNSRSEMNVSTLELGDSALYLCASSPDSSNEKLFFGSGTQLSVL.

The chain couples TRBV4-3 to TRBJ1-2, with 9 nucleotides matching TRBD1. Germline lookup yields CDR1 LGHNA and CDR2 YSLEER. This CDR3 is built from 15 residues. The junction had 4 bases not matched to a gene; V was cut back by 2 bases and J by 3 bases. CDR3 nucleotide sequence: TGCGCCAGCAGCCAACATGGACAGGGGCACTATGGCTACACCTTC. Translated: CASSQHGQGHYGYTF.

The chain recombines TRBV7-2 with TRBJ2-3; possibly TRBD2 for D (7 bases). The CDR3 length is 16 residues. V was shortened by 2 bases and J by 5 bases, with 17 bases between the two germline ends. Germline CDR1 and CDR2: SGHTA and FQGNSA. The CDR3: CASSLSTRGGGDTQYF. The CDR3 DNA reads as TGTGCCAGCAGCTTAAGCACTAGGGGGGGTGGAGATACGCAGTATTTT.

The chain uses TRBV28 and TRBJ1-5; TRBD1 aligns across 10 bases. CDR3 length: 16 amino acids. Germline CDR1 MDHEN, CDR2 SYDVKM. Trimming at V came to 1 base and at J to 1 base, leaving 1 base not matched to a gene. CDR3 in amino acids: CASSLLTGGSNQPQHF. Written as DNA, the CDR3 is TGTGCCAGCAGTTTATTGACAGGGGGCAGCAATCAGCCCCAGCATTTT.

The chain links TRBV5-1 to TRBJ1-4; 7 bases are a match to TRBD1. CDR3 length equals 15 residues. J gave up 6 bases and V 0 bases, and 5 bases lay outside the gene matches. CDR1 is SGHRS, CDR2 YFSETQ, per germline. The CDR3 loop is CASSLAGRGDEKLFF. In DNA, the CDR3 is TGCGCCAGCAGCTTGGCTGGCAGGGGGGATGAAAAACTGTTTTTT.

The rearrangement uses TRBV6-1 and TRBJ1-5; possible D gene TRBD1, 6 bases. This CDR3 is built from 19 residues. The ends were cut back, 2 bases at V and 5 bases at J, with 25 bases in the middle. The V gene's germline CDR1 is MNHNS and CDR2 SASEGT. This CDR3 reads CASSEFLLSSGTGYQPQHF. Here the CDR3 DNA reads TGTGCCAGCAGTGAATTCCTATTATCGTCTGGTACAGGGTATCAGCCCCAGCATTTT.

This chain links TRBV5-6 with TRBJ2-7; 8 bases fit TRBD2. The V gene end was trimmed by 2 bases and the J gene end by 6 bases; junction bases not matched to a gene: 16. The CDR3 consists of 17 residues. Germline lookup yields CDR1 SGHDT and CDR2 YYEEEE. This CDR3 is CASSLGGAGTSSREQYF. DNA for the CDR3: TGTGCCAGCAGCTTAGGAGGCGCCGGGACTAGTAGTCGCGAGCAGTACTTC. The full variable domain, its missing parts supplied by reference TRBV5-6 and TRBJ2-7, is DAGVTQSPTHLIKTRGQQVTLRCSPKSGHDTVSWYQQALGQGPQFIFQYYEEEERQRGNFPDRFSGHQFPNYSSELNVNALLLGDSALYLCASSLGGAGTSSREQYFGPGTRLTVT.

This rearrangement joins TRBV7-2 to TRBJ1-4; 10 bases match TRBD1. This CDR3 is built from 14 residues. Germline-derived CDR1 and CDR2 are SGHTA and FQGNSA. V dropped 4 bases and J dropped 8; count of bases not matched to a gene: 4. The CDR3 sequence is CASSSGTGAEKLFF. The CDR3 nucleotides read TGTGCCAGCAGCTCCGGGACAGGGGCGGAAAAACTGTTTTTT.

The chain links TRBV29-1 to TRBJ2-1; 12 bases match TRBD2. This CDR3 region has 16 residues. The trim removed 4 bases at V and 7 bases at J, leaving 11 bases unmatched. Germline CDR1 SQVTM, CDR2 ANQGSEA. This CDR3 is CSVARASGGAKNEQFF. The CDR3 bases are TGCAGCGTTGCCCGGGCTAGCGGGGGGGCTAAAAATGAGCAGTTCTTC.

CDR3 amino acids: CASSLLGRGNSYEQYF. CDR3 coding DNA: TGTGCCAGCAGCTTACTAGGCAGGGGGAACTCCTACGAGCAGTACTTC. The chain employs TRBV7-2 and TRBJ2-7, with 7 positions matching TRBD1. CDR3 size: 16 residues. The V and J ends lost 2 bases and 0 bases, in that order; junction bases with no gene match: 7. Germline loops: CDR1 SGHTA, CDR2 FQGNSA.

J is TRBJ2-7 and V is TRBV6-5, with a tentative D call TRBD2 (5 bases). The CDR3 extends over 15 amino acids. The germline gives CDR1 MNHEY, CDR2 SVGAGI. V dropped 2 bases and J dropped 0 bases, with 11 bases sitting between them. The CDR3: CASSYLTGSSYEQYF. In DNA, the CDR3 is TGTGCCAGCAGTTACCTGACGGGAAGCTCCTACGAGCAGTACTTC.

The J gene is TRBJ1-1, the V gene TRBV6-1, with D hard to call. The V end lost 1 base, the J end lost 1 base, and 4 bases lay between the germline ends. The germline V gene has CDR1 MNHNS and CDR2 SASEGT. There are 13 residues in the CDR3. CDR3 sequence (DNA): TGTGCCAGCAGTGAAGGACAGAACACTGAAGCTTTCTTT. It translates to CASSEGQNTEAFF.

V gene TRBV6-2 or TRBV6-3 combines with J gene TRBJ2-3, with 14 nucleotides matching TRBD2. This CDR3 comprises 19 residues. Germline CDR1 reads MNHEY; CDR2 reads SVGEGT. V was pared by 5 bases and J by 1 base, with 11 bases of the junction left unmatched. The CDR3 loop reads CASSRTRLAGGLGTDTQYF. CDR3 bases: TGTGCCAGCAGTCGCACGCGACTAGCGGGGGGGCTGGGCACAGATACGCAGTATTTT.

This clone is a singleton in its sample. The V gene is TRBV28, the J gene TRBJ1-4, with D hard to call. The V and J ends lost 11 bases and 2 bases respectively, with 12 bases between them. This CDR3 is built from 13 residues. CDR1 is MDHEN and CDR2 is SYDVKM in the germline V gene. The CDR3 spells CAARLGTNEKLFF. The CDR3 region has the DNA TGTGCCGCTCGCCTCGGGACTAATGAAAAACTGTTTTTT.

V is TRBV2 and J is TRBJ2-3; weak D call: TRBD1 (6 bases). The V gene's germline CDR1 is SNHLY and CDR2 FYNNEI. This CDR3 has 15 residues. Trimming took off 6 bases at V and 0 bases at J, with 13 bases between the two ends. Here the CDR3 reads CASSVDSPSTDTQYF. The DNA for the CDR3 is TGTGCCAGCAGCGTGGACAGCCCAAGCACAGATACGCAGTATTTT.

The V gene is TRBV5-5, the J gene TRBJ2-4, with TRBD1 as a possible D gene (6 bases). V was pared by 10 bases and J by 0 bases, with 20 bases between. The CDR3 runs to 16 residues. Germline V gene sequence: CDR1 SGHKS, CDR2 YYEKEE (reference sequence). The CDR3 sequence: CAGVPGHFLAKNIQYF. The CDR3 nucleotides read TGTGCCGGAGTACCGGGACACTTCTTAGCCAAAAACATTCAGTACTTC.

J is TRBJ2-5 and V is TRBV9; 8 bases match TRBD1. The V gene's germline CDR1 is SGDLS and CDR2 YYNGEE. Trimming at V came to 0 bases and at J to 1 base, leaving 2 bases not matched to a gene. The CDR3 consists of 15 residues. DNA for the CDR3: TGTGCCAGCAGCGTAGCTGGGACAGGCCAAGAGACCCAGTACTTC. Translating gives CASSVAGTGQETQYF.

The V and J genes are TRBV28 and TRBJ1-1; D is ambiguous. CDR3 length: 12 residues. The V gene lost 5 bases and the J gene lost 8 bases, with 12 bases spanning the gap. The germline V gene encodes CDR1 MDHEN and CDR2 SYDVKM. The CDR3 DNA follows: TGTGCCAGCAGTATAAAAGGCAGGGAAGCTTTCTTT. Protein: CASSIKGREAFF.

The chain couples TRBV3-1 (or the pseudogene TRBV3-2) to TRBJ2-7; tentative D call: TRBD1 (6 bases). V was cut by 2 bases and J by 0 bases, with 14 bases left in between. Germline CDR1 LGHDT, CDR2 YNNKEL (reference sequence). This CDR3 contains 16 residues. This CDR3 is CASSQQGRGGSYEQYF. The CDR3, as DNA: TGTGCCAGCAGCCAACAGGGCAGGGGCGGCTCCTACGAGCAGTACTTC.